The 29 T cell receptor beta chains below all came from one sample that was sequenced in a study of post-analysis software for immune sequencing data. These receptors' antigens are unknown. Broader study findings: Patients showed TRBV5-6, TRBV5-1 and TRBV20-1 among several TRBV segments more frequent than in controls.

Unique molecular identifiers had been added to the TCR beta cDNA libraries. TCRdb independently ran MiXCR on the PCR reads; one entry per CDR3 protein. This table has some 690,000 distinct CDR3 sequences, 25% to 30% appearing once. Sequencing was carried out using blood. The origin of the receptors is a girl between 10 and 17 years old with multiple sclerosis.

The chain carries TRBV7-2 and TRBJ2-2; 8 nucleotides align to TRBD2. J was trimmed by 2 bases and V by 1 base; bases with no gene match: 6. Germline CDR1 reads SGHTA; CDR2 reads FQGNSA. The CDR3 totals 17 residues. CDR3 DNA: TGTGCCAGCAGCTTAGGAGGGCTAGCGGGCAACACCGGGGAGCTGTTTTTT. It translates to CASSLGGLAGNTGELFF.

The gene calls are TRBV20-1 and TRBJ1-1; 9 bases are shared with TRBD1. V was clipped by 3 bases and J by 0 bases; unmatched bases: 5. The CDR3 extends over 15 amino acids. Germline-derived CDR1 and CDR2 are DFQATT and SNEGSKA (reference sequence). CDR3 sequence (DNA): TGCAGTGCTAGGGTCGGGACAGGGCTGAACACTGAAGCTTTCTTT. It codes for CSARVGTGLNTEAFF.

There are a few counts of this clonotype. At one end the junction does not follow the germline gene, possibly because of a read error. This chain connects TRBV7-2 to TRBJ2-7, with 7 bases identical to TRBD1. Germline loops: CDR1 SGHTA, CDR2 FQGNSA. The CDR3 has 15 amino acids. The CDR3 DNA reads TGTGCCAGCAGCTCTGAGGGGACAGCTTCCTACGGGCAGTACTTC. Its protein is CASSSEGTASYGQYF. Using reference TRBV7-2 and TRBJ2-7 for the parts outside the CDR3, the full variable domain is GAGVSQSPSNKVTEKGKDVELRCDPISGHTALYWYRQSLGQGLEFLIYFQGNSAPDKSGLPSDRFSAERTGGSVSTLTIQRTQQEDSAVYLCASSSEGTASYGQYFGPGTRLTVT.

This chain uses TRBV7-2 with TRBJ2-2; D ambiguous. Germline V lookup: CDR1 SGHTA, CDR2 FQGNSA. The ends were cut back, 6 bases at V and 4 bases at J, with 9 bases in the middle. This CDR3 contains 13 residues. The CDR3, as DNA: TGTGCCAGCAGTTTGCCGGGCACCGGGGAGCTGTTTTTT. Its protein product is CASSLPGTGELFF.

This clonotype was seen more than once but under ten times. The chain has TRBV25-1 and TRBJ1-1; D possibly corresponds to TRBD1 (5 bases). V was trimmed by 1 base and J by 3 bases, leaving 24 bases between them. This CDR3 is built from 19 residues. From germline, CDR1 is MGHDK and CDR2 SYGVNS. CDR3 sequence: CASSEFGQGQGVGDTEAFF. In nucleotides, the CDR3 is TGTGCCAGCAGTGAATTCGGCCAGGGTCAGGGAGTAGGGGACACTGAAGCTTTCTTT.

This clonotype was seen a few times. CDR3 amino acids: CATSSPGQGARNEQFF. CDR3 sequence (DNA): TGTGCCACCAGCAGCCCGGGACAGGGGGCACGCAATGAGCAGTTCTTC. This chain joins TRBV15 and TRBJ2-1, with 12 bases matching TRBD1. With V trimmed by 3 bases and J by 6 bases, 6 bases remained unmatched. Germline V CDR1 and CDR2: LNHNV, YYDKDF (reference sequence). The CDR3 runs 16 residues.

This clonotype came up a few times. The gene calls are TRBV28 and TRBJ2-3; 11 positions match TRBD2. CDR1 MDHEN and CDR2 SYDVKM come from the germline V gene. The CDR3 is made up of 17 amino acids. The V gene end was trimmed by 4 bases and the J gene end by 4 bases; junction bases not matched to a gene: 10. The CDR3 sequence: CASSYRIAGGPPDTQYF. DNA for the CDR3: TGTGCCAGCAGTTACCGAATAGCGGGAGGGCCCCCAGATACGCAGTATTTT.

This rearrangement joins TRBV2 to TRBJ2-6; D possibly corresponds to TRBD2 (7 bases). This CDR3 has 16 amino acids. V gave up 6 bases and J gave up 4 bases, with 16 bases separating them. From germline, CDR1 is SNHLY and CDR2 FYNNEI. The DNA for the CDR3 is TGTGCCAGCAGGAGGGAGGGGGAATCCGGGGCCAACGTCCTGACTTTC. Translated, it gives CASRREGESGANVLTF. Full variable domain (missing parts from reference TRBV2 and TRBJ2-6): EPEVTQTPSHQVTQMGQEVILRCVPISNHLYFYWYRQILGQKVEFLVSFYNNEISEKSEIFDDQFSVERPDGSNFTLKIRSTKLEDSAMYFCASRREGESGANVLTFGAGSRLTVL.

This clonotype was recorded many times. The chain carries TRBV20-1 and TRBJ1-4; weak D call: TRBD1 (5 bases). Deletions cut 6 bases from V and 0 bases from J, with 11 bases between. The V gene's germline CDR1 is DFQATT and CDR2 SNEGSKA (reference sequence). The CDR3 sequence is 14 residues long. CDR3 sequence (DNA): TGCAGTGCCACGACAGACGCAACTAATGAAAAACTGTTTTTT. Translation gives CSATTDATNEKLFF.

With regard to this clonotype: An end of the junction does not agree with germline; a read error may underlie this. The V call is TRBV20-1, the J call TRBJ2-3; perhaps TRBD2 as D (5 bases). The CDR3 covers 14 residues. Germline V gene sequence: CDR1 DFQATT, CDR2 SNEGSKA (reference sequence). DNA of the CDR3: TGCAGTACTAGAGTTGCGGCGAGCACAGATACGCAGTATTTT. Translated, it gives CSTRVAASTDTQYF.

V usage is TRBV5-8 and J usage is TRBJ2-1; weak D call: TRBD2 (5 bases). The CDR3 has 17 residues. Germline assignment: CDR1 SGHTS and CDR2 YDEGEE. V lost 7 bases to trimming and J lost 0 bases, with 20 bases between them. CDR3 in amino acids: CASLSPGRTDSYNEQFF. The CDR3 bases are TGTGCCAGCCTCTCCCCCGGCAGGACTGACTCCTACAATGAGCAGTTCTTC.

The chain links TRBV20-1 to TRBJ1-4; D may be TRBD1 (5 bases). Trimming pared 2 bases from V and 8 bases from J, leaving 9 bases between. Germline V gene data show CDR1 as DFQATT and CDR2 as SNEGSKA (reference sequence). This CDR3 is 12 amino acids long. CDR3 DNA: TGCAGTGCTAGACAGGGTCCCGAAAAACTGTTTTTT. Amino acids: CSARQGPEKLFF.

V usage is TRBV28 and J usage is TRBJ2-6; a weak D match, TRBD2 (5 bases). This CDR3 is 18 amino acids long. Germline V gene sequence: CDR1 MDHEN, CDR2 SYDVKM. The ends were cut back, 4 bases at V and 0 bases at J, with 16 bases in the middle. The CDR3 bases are TGTGCCAGCAGTTCCAGGCAGCGGCCCCCCTCTGGGGCCAACGTCCTGACTTTC. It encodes CASSSRQRPPSGANVLTF.

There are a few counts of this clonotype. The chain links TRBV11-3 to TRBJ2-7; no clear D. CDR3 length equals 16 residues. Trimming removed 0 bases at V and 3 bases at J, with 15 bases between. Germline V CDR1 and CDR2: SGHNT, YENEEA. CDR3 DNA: TGTGCCAGCAGCTTAGATCGGCGGAGCTCGCACTACGAGCAGTACTTC. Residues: CASSLDRRSSHYEQYF.

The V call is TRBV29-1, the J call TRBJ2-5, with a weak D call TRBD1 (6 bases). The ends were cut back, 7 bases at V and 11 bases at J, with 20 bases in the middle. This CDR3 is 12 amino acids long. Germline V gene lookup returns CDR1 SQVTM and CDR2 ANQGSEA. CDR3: CSGKDRDNEQYF. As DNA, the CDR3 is TGCAGCGGGAAGGACAGAGACAATGAGCAGTACTTC.

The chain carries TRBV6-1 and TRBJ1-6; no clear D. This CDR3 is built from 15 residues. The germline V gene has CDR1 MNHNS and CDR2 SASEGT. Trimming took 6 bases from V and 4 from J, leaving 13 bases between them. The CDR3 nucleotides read TGTGCCAGCAGCCCAAGTCCGGGGTATAATTCACCCCTCCACTTT. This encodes CASSPSPGYNSPLHF.

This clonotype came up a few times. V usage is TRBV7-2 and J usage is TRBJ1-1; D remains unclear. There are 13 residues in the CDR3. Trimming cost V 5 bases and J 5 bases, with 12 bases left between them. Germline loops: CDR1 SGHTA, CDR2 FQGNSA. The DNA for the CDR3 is TGTGCCAGCAGCCTACGGACCTTGACTGAAGCTTTCTTT. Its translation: CASSLRTLTEAFF.

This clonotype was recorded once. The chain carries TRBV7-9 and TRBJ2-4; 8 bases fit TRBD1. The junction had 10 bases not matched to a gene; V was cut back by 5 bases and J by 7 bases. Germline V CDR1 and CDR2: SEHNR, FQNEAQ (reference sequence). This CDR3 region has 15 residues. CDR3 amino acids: CASSILRGPGNIQYF. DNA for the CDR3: TGTGCCAGCAGCATCCTCAGGGGGCCGGGGAACATTCAGTACTTC.

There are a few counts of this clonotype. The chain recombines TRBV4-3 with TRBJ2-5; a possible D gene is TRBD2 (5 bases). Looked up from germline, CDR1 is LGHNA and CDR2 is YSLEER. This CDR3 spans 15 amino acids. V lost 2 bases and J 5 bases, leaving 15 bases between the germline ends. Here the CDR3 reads CASSQRSAGVETQYF. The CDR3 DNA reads TGCGCCAGCAGCCAACGGTCGGCCGGGGTTGAGACCCAGTACTTC.

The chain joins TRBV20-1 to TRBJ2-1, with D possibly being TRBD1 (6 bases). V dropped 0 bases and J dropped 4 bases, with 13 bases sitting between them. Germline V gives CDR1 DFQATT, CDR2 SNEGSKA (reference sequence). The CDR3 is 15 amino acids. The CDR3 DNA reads TGCAGTGCTAGAGACGACAGGACAGCGTACAATGAGCAGTTCTTC. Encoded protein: CSARDDRTAYNEQFF.

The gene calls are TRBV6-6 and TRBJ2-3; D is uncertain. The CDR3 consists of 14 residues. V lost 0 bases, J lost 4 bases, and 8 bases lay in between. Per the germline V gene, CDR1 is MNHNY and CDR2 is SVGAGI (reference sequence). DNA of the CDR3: TGTGCCAGCAGTTACTCCGGGCCCCCAGATACGCAGTATTTT. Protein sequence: CASSYSGPPDTQYF.

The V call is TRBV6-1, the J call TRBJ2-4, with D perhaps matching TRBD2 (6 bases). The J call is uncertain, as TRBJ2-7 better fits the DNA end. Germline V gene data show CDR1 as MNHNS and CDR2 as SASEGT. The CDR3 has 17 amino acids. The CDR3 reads CASRPHGGPPSPYEQYF. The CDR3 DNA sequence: TGTGCCAGCAGGCCACACGGAGGGCCTCCCTCTCCCTACGAGCAGTACTTC.

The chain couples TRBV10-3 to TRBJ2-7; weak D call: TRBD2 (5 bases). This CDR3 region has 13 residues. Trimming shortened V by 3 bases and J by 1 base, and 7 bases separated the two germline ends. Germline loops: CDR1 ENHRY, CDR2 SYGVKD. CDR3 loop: CAISEGRSYEQYF. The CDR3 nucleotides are TGTGCCATCAGTGAAGGGAGATCCTACGAGCAGTACTTC.

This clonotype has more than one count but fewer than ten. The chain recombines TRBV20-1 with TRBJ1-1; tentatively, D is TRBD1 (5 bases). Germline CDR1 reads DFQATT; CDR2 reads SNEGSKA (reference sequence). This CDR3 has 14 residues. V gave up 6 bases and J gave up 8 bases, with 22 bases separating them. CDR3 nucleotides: TGCAGTGCCCGAAGCGCCTCACGAGAGGGGGAAGCTTTCTTT. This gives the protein CSARSASREGEAFF.

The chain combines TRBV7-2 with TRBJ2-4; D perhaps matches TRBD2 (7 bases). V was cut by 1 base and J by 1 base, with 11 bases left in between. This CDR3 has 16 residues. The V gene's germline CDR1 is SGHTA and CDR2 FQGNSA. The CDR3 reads CASSLGRGRAKNIQYF. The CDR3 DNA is TGTGCCAGCAGCTTAGGGCGGGGGCGGGCCAAAAACATTCAGTACTTC.

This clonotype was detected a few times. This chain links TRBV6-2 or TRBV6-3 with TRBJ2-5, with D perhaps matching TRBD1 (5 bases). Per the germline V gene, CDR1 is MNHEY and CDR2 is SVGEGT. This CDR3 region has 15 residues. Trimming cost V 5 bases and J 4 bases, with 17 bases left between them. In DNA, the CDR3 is TGTGCCAGCAGTGGCCCGACAGACCAGCCAGAGACCCAGTACTTC. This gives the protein CASSGPTDQPETQYF.

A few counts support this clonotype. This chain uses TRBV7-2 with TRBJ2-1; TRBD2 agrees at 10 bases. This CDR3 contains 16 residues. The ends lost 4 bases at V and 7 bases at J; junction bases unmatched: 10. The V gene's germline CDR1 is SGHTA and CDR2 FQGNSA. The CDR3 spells CASSSLAGVRWNEQFF. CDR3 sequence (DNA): TGTGCCAGCAGCTCCCTAGCGGGAGTACGATGGAATGAGCAGTTCTTC.

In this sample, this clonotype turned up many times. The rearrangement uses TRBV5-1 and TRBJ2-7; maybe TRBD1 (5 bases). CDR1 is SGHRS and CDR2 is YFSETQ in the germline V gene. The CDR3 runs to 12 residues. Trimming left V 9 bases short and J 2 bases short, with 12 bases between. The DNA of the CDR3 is TGCGCCATTCTGGGGCTCACCTACGAGCAGTACTTC. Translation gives CAILGLTYEQYF. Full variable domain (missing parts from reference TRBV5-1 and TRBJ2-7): KAGVTQTPRYLIKTRGQQVTLSCSPISGHRSVSWYQQTPGQGLQFLFEYFSETQRNKGNFPGRFSGRQFSNSRSEMNVSTLELGDSALYLCAILGLTYEQYFGPGTRLTVT.

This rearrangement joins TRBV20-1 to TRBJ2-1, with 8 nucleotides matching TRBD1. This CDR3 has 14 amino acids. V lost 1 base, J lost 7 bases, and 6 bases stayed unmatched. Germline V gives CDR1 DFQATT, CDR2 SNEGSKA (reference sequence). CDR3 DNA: TGCAGTGCTAGAGCCTGGACAGGGTTAAATGAGCAGTTCTTC. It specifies CSARAWTGLNEQFF.